Below are 20 T cell receptor beta chains sequenced from a single sample in a study of beta chain features in type 1 diabetes. Study-wide results and limits: Researchers report that Type 1 diabetes patients had moderately but significantly shorter TCRB CDR3s across all four CD4+ subsets.

The whole isolated RNA underwent reverse transcription, so sequencing captured expressed TCRB transcripts. The method was immunoSEQ multiplex PCR; TCRdb's version includes in-frame clones alone and lacks a portion of them. The data hold tens of thousands of clones, with over 40% observed a single time. Their recognized antigens are unknown. Sequencing was performed on Tregs from blood. These receptors all stem from a man aged 30-40 years with type 1 diabetes.

The chain couples TRBV4-1 to TRBJ2-7; a weak D match, TRBD1 (6 bases). The CDR3 spans 12 residues. Trimming shortened V by 0 bases and J by 7 bases, and 7 bases separated the two germline ends. CDR1 is MGHRA and CDR2 is YSYEKL in the germline V gene. In nucleotides, the CDR3 is TGCGCCAGCAGCCAAGATAGGGGGGAGCAGTACTTC. Amino acid sequence: CASSQDRGEQYF.

This clone occurred a few times. V and J are TRBV29-1 and TRBJ2-3; the match to TRBD2 covers 7 bases. Germline-derived CDR1 and CDR2 are SQVTM and ANQGSEA. The CDR3 contains 16 residues. The V gene end was trimmed by 1 base and the J gene end by 1 base; junction bases not matched to a gene: 8. CDR3 in DNA: TGCAGCGTTGAAGCCTTTTGGGCGGGAGGCACAGATACGCAGTATTTT. It encodes CSVEAFWAGGTDTQYF.

This clone appeared a few times. V usage is TRBV5-4 and J usage is TRBJ1-3; TRBD1 agrees at 7 bases. The ends lost 4 bases at V and 4 bases at J; junction bases unmatched: 11. The CDR3 totals 16 residues. Per germline, CDR1 SGHNT and CDR2 YYREEE (reference sequence). CDR3: CASSDRQGLAGNTIYF. The CDR3 nucleotides are TGTGCCAGCAGCGACCGACAGGGTTTGGCAGGAAACACCATATATTTT.

The chain links TRBV7-9 to TRBJ1-2; 8 bases line up with TRBD1. The ends lost 5 bases at V and 4 bases at J; junction bases unmatched: 12. This CDR3 has 16 residues. Germline CDR1 and CDR2: SEHNR and FQNEAQ (reference sequence). The CDR3: CASSPYFTGGVYGYTF. As DNA, the CDR3 is TGTGCCAGCAGCCCGTACTTTACAGGGGGTGTCTATGGCTACACCTTC. Filled out from reference TRBV7-9 and TRBJ1-2, the complete variable domain reads DTGVSQNPRHKITKRGQNVTFRCDPISEHNRLYWYRQTLGQGPEFLTYFQNEAQLEKSRLLSDRFSAERPKGSFSTLEIQRTEQGDSAMYLCASSPYFTGGVYGYTFGSGTRLTVV.

The chain joins TRBV18 to TRBJ2-7, with 7 bases identical to TRBD2. The CDR3 runs 14 residues. Trimming at V came to 3 bases and at J to 6 bases, leaving 8 bases not matched to a gene. Germline CDR1 is KGHSH and CDR2 is LQKENI. Here the CDR3 reads CASSPGGRGTEQYF. CDR3 DNA sequence: TGTGCCAGCTCACCTGGAGGGCGGGGGACCGAGCAGTACTTC.

The chain carries TRBV20-1 and TRBJ1-1, with 9 positions matching TRBD1. The length of the CDR3 is 11 residues. In germline, CDR1 is DFQATT, CDR2 SNEGSKA (reference sequence). The CDR3 DNA sequence: TGCAAACCGACAGGGGGCACTGAAGCTTTCTTT. This encodes CKPTGGTEAFF.

Note on this clone: In the same sample, other DNA sequences code for this CDR3. This rearrangement joins TRBV18 to TRBJ2-7; the match to TRBD1 covers 7 bases. Unmatched junction bases numbered 4, after V lost 3 bases and J lost 2 bases. Germline V gene lookup returns CDR1 KGHSH and CDR2 LQKENI. The CDR3 totals 14 residues. The CDR3 spells CASSPRQGTYEQYF. CDR3 coding DNA: TGTGCCAGCTCACCGCGACAGGGCACCTACGAGCAGTACTTC.

The genes are TRBV7-9 and TRBJ1-3; 7 nucleotides agree with TRBD1. CDR3 length equals 15 residues. In germline, CDR1 is SEHNR, CDR2 FQNEAQ (reference sequence). V was clipped by 5 bases and J by 0 bases; unmatched bases: 4. The CDR3 DNA reads TGTGCCAGCAGCCGAGACAGGGCCTCTGGAAACACCATATATTTT. Translation: CASSRDRASGNTIYF.

This chain joins TRBV28 and TRBJ2-1; 7 nucleotides line up with TRBD1. This CDR3 has 17 residues. The germline V gene encodes CDR1 MDHEN and CDR2 SYDVKM. V gave up 3 bases and J gave up 0 bases; unmatched junction bases: 8. Here the CDR3 reads CASSFATDRSSYNEQFF. The CDR3 DNA sequence: TGTGCCAGCAGTTTCGCCACGGACAGGAGCTCCTACAATGAGCAGTTCTTC.

This chain links TRBV9 with TRBJ2-5, with a weak D call TRBD1 (6 bases). The length of the CDR3 is 14 residues. Germline values: CDR1 SGDLS, CDR2 YYNGEE. V was trimmed by 2 bases and J by 4 bases, leaving 12 bases between them. CDR3 sequence (DNA): TGTGCCAGCAGCGTTTGGGACACAAGAGAGACCCAGTACTTC. Its translation: CASSVWDTRETQYF.

The chain combines TRBV7-9 with TRBJ2-5, with 15 bases fitting TRBD2. Germline V gene sequence: CDR1 SEHNR, CDR2 FQNEAQ (reference sequence). Trimming at V came to 2 bases and at J to 4 bases, leaving 2 bases not matched to a gene. The CDR3 runs to 16 residues. DNA for the CDR3: TGTGCCAGCAGCTTACCGGGACTAGCGGGAGGAGAGACCCAGTACTTC. This sequence encodes CASSLPGLAGGETQYF.

The chain is built from TRBV2 and TRBJ2-2; 7 bases are a match to TRBD1. CDR3 length: 11 amino acids. The junction had 1 base not matched to a gene; V was cut back by 7 bases and J by 8 bases. The V gene's germline CDR1 is SNHLY and CDR2 FYNNEI. The CDR3 nucleotides read TGTGCCAGCACCAGGGGGGGGGAGCTGTTTTTT. Protein product: CASTRGGELFF.

The chain joins TRBV6-5 to TRBJ2-3; no clear D. Germline V gene sequence: CDR1 MNHEY, CDR2 SVGAGI. Trimming left V 5 bases short and J 10 bases short, with 16 bases between. This CDR3 has 13 amino acids. CDR3 sequence reads: CASSTPALAAQYF. The CDR3 DNA reads TGTGCCAGCAGTACGCCAGCACTCGCGGCGCAGTATTTT.

For the CDR3, the DNA is TGTGCCAGCAGCTTCATCCCTAGCAGCACCGGGGAGCTGTTTTTT. Its protein is CASSFIPSSTGELFF. This chain uses TRBV13 with TRBJ2-2, with a tentative D call TRBD2 (5 bases). The germline V gene has CDR1 PRHDT and CDR2 FYEKMQ (reference sequence). The CDR3 spans 15 residues. Trimming took off 3 bases at V and 4 bases at J, with 12 bases between the two ends.

This clone showed up just a few times. The junction does not match germline at one end; this may be a read error. The chain couples TRBV14 to TRBJ2-7, with 12 bases lining up with TRBD2. From germline, CDR1 is SGHDN and CDR2 FVKESK. CDR3 length: 13 residues. The CDR3 DNA reads TGTGCCAGCAGCCAAGGGACTAGCGGGATCTCCGACTTC. This gives the protein CASSQGTSGISDF.

The chain combines TRBV5-1 with TRBJ2-7; D call uncertain. V gave up 0 bases and J gave up 3 bases, with 13 bases separating them. This CDR3 comprises 15 residues. CDR1 and CDR2 (germline): SGHRS, YFSETQ. CDR3 amino acids: CASSLEQLNLYEQYF. The CDR3 coding sequence is TGCGCCAGCAGCTTGGAACAGTTAAATCTCTACGAGCAGTACTTC.

This chain connects TRBV4-3 to TRBJ1-2; TRBD1 is a possible D gene (6 bases). The CDR3 spans 15 residues. V dropped 0 bases and J dropped 5 bases, with 13 bases sitting between them. Germline V lookup: CDR1 LGHNA, CDR2 YSLEER. CDR3 region: CASSQDLAGEYGYTF. The CDR3 DNA reads TGCGCCAGCAGCCAAGATCTCGCAGGGGAGTATGGCTACACCTTC.

This clone is medium-sized. The rearrangement uses TRBV10-3 and TRBJ1-4; 7 bases are a match to TRBD1. This CDR3 has 15 amino acids. Germline V lookup: CDR1 ENHRY, CDR2 SYGVKD. The junction had 2 bases not matched to a gene; V was cut back by 3 bases and J by 1 base. CDR3 amino acids: CAISDPGGTNEKLFF. The CDR3 coding sequence is TGTGCCATCAGTGACCCAGGGGGAACTAATGAAAAACTGTTTTTT.

The rearrangement uses TRBV19 and TRBJ1-2; TRBD1 matches at 8 bases. The CDR3 totals 17 residues. Germline values: CDR1 LNHDA, CDR2 SQIVND (reference sequence). J was trimmed by 4 bases and V by 3 bases; bases with no gene match: 13. In DNA form, the CDR3 reads TGTGCCAGTAGTATTAGAGTCGTCGCGGGACAGGTCTATGGCTACACCTTC. Translating it yields CASSIRVVAGQVYGYTF.

This clone has more than one count but fewer than ten. CDR3 sequence: CASSPSGSGAEQYF. CDR3 in DNA: TGTGCCAGCAGCCCCTCGGGGTCGGGCGCCGAGCAGTACTTC. The chain joins TRBV7-8 to TRBJ2-7; D may be TRBD2 (5 bases). With 5 bases removed from V and 6 bases from J, the gap between germline ends came to 17 bases. Germline CDR1 SGHVS, CDR2 FQNEAQ. This CDR3 region has 14 residues.